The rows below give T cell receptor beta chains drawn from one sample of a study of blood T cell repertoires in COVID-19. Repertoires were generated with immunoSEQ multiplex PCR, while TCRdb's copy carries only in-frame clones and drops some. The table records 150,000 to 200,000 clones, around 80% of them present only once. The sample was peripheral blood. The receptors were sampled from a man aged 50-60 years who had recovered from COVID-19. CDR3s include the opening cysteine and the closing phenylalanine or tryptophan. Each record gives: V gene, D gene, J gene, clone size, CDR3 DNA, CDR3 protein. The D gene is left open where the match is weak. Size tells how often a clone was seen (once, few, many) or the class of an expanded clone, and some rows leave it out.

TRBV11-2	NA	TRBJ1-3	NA	TGTGCCAGCAGCTTGAGGGTCCGGGACACCATATATTTT	CASSLRVRDTIYF
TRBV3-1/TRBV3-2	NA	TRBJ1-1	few	TGTGCCAGCAGCTCGGGACAAGCAAACACTGAAGCTTTCTTT	CASSSGQANTEAFF
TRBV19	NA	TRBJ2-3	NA	TGTGCCAGTAGTATCGGTGTCGAAGGGGGGGCAGATACGCAGTATTTT	CASSIGVEGGADTQYF
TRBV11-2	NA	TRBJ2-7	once	TGTGCCAGCAGGCTACAGGGTGGGGGCTCCTACGAGCAGTACTTC	CASRLQGGGSYEQYF
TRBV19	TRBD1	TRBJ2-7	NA	TGTGCCAGTAAAATGGGGCCAGGGGGATACTACGAGCAGTACTTC	CASKMGPGGYYEQYF
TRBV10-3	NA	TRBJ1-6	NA	TGTGCCACCGGGCGGGAGCTCGGTTCACCCCTCCACTTT	CATGRELGSPLHF
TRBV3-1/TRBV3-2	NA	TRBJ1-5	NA	TGTGCCAGCAGCCAAGATTGGGGGGTTGGTCAGCCCCAGCATTTT	CASSQDWGVGQPQHF
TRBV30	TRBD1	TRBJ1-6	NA	TGTGCCTGGAGTACCGGGACAGGGGATTCACCCCTCCACTTT	CAWSTGTGDSPLHF
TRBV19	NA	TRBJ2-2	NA	TGTGCCAGTAGTAGGTTGTCAGGGCCTTTAAACACCGGGGAGCTGTTTTTT	CASSRLSGPLNTGELFF
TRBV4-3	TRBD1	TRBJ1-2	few	TGCGCCAGCAGCCAACCTGGACAGGTGAACTATGGCTACACCTTC	CASSQPGQVNYGYTF
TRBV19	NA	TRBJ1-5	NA	TGTGCCAGTAGTATCGGACCCGGGGAACGCATCAGCCGGCCCCAGCATTTT	CASSIGPGERISRPQHF
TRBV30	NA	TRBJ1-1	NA	TGTGCCTGGAGTGGGGGGGTGCCCACTGAAGCTTTCTTT	CAWSGGVPTEAFF
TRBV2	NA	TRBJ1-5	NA	TGTGCCAGCAGTGAAACAGGGCGTCATCAGCCCCAGCATTTT	CASSETGRHQPQHF
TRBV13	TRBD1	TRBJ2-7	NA	TGTGCCAGCGGCCGAGCAGGGGGCGCTCGGTCCTACGAGCAGTACTTC	CASGRAGGARSYEQYF
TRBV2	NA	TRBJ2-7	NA	TGTGCCAGCAGTGAAGCGCTTCACGGGGGCGAGCAGTACTTC	CASSEALHGGEQYF
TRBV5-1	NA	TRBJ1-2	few	TGCGCCAGCAGCTTGGAGGAGGGTATAGATGGCTACACCTTC	CASSLEEGIDGYTF
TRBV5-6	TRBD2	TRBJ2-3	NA	TGTGCCAGCAGCAGAGTAGCGGGAGCTGGGGTTACGCAGTATTTT	CASSRVAGAGVTQYF
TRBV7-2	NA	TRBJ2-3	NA	TGTGCCAGCAGCCCTGGTACTAGCACAGATACGCAGTATTTT	CASSPGTSTDTQYF
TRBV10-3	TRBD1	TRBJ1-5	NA	TGTGCCATCAGTGCTTCCACAGGGGGCAATCAGCCCCAGCATTTT	CAISASTGGNQPQHF
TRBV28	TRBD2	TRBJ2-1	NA	TGTGCCACCAAATTGATAGGACTAGCGGGGGAGAGCTCCTACAATGAGCAGTTCTTC	CATKLIGLAGESSYNEQFF
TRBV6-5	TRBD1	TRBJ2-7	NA	TGTGCCAGCAGCGTGGACAGGGGGAGCGACGAGCAGTACTTC	CASSVDRGSDEQYF
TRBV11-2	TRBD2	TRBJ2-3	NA	TGTGCCAGCAGCTTAGTCAGCGGGAGTTCTCCAGATACGCAGTATTTT	CASSLVSGSSPDTQYF
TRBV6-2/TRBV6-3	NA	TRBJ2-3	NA	TGTGCCAGCAGTTACTCGCTAACAGATACGCAGTATTTT	CASSYSLTDTQYF
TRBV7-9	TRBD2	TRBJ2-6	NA	TGTGCCAGCAGCTTAGGGGCGGGAGCAGGGGCCAACGTCCTGACTTTC	CASSLGAGAGANVLTF
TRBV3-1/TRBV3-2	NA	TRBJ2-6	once	TGTGCTGCAGGCAGCTCTGGGGCCAACGTCCTGACTTTC	CAAGSSGANVLTF
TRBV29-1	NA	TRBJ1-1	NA	TGCAGCGGGAAACCGACAGGCATGAACACTGAAGCTTTCTTT	CSGKPTGMNTEAFF
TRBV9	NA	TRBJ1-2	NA	TGTGCCAGCAGCGAAGACCCGACACTGGCGATCTCCTATGGCTACACCTTC	CASSEDPTLAISYGYTF
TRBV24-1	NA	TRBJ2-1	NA	TGTGCCACCAGTGATTCCGGCGGGCCCTCCTACAATGAGCAGTTCTTC	CATSDSGGPSYNEQFF
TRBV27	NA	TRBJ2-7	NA	TGTGCCAGCAGTTTAGGGGGGTTGGGGGAGCAGTACTTC	CASSLGGLGEQYF
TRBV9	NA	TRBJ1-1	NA	TGTGCCAGCAGCGTAGAGTCACAGGGCTACACTGAAGCTTTCTTT	CASSVESQGYTEAFF
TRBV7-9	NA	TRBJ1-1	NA	TGTGCCAGCAGCTTAGCGGGGGGGCTGGTCACTGAAGCTTTCTTT	CASSLAGGLVTEAFF
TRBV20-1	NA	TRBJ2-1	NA	TGCAGTGCTAAGAGGGACAATGAGCAGTTCTTC	CSAKRDNEQFF
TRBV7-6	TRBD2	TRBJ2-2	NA	TGTGCCAGCAGCTTAGCCGGCCTAGCGGGGGGCCGGGAGCTGTTTTTT	CASSLAGLAGGRELFF
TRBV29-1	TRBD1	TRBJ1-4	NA	TGCAGCGTTGGCGACAGGGCGGCTGAAAAACTGTTTTTT	CSVGDRAAEKLFF
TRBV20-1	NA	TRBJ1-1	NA	TGCAGTGTCCCCTGGAACACTGAAGCTTTCTTT	CSVPWNTEAFF
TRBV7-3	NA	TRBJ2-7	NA	TGTGCCAGCAGTTCAGGAGGTAGCGGCGAGCAGTACTTC	CASSSGGSGEQYF
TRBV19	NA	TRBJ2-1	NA	TGTGCCAGTAGTGCACAGGGCAGCGAGCGGTTCTTC	CASSAQGSERFF
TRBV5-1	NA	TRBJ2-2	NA	TGCGCCAGCAGATATACAACCCACACCGGGGAGCTGTTTTTT	CASRYTTHTGELFF
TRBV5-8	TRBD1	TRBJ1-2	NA	TGTGCCAGCAGCTCGCAGAGGACAGGGCGGTTCGATGGCTACACCTTC	CASSSQRTGRFDGYTF
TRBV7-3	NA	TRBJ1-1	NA	TGTGCCAGCAGCTTATCGGCCCGGGGGGGCAGGACTGAAGCTTTCTTT	CASSLSARGGRTEAFF
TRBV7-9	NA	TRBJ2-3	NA	TGTGCCAGCAGCTCGGTAGGACTATACAGCACAGATACGCAGTATTTT	CASSSVGLYSTDTQYF
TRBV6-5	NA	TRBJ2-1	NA	TGTGCCATCACATCATTTAGAGCGGACAATGAGCAGTTCTTC	CAITSFRADNEQFF
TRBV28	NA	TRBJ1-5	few	TGTGCCAGCAGTGCAATGACCGGGGGCAATCAGCCCCAGCATTTT	CASSAMTGGNQPQHF
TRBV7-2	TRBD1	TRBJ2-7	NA	TGTGCCAGCAGTGGACAGGGGACCTCCTACGAGCAGTACTTC	CASSGQGTSYEQYF
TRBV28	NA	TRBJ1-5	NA	TGTGCCAGCAGCCTTGGACGGAGGAATCAGCCCCAGCATTTT	CASSLGRRNQPQHF
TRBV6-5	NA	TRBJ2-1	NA	TGTGCCAGCGGGCTCGGTGGGGGCGTGGGGAATGAGCAGTTCTTC	CASGLGGGVGNEQFF
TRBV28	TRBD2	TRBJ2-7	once	TGTGCCAGCAGTTTTTCGCTAGCGGGAGGGAGAGCCACCTACGAGCAGTACTTC	CASSFSLAGGRATYEQYF
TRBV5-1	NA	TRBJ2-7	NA	TGCGCCAGCAGCTTGGCCTTCTTCGGGTACGAGCAGTACTTC	CASSLAFFGYEQYF
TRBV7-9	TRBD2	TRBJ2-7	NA	TGTGCCAGCAGTCAAGCGGGACGTTACGAGCAGTACTTC	CASSQAGRYEQYF
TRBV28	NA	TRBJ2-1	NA	TGTGCCAGCACGAGCTCCTACAATGAGCAGTTCTTC	CASTSSYNEQFF